Following are 27 T cell receptor beta chains from one sample sequenced in a study of blood T cell repertoires in COVID-19. Generated by immunoSEQ multiplex PCR, the TCRdb table keeps only in-frame clones and is missing some. The table has 280,000 or so clones, 83% seen once; the top ten hold over 9%. Source material: peripheral blood. These receptor sequences come from a woman aged 50 to 65 who had recovered from COVID-19.

This clone was detected only once. This sequence joins TRBV27 and TRBJ2-7; 14 bases align to TRBD2. The CDR3 contains 15 residues. V shed 5 bases, J shed 6 bases, and the junction held 6 bases outside the gene matches. Per the germline V gene, CDR1 is MNHEY and CDR2 is SMNVEV (reference sequence). CDR3 DNA: TGTGCCAGCAGTCTGGGGACTAGCGGGAGAGGCGAGCAGTACTTC. It specifies CASSLGTSGRGEQYF.

This clone showed up just once. V gene TRBV5-5 combines with J gene TRBJ2-1; TRBD1 agrees at 9 bases. The CDR3 consists of 17 residues. J gave up 7 bases and V 4 bases, and 15 bases lay outside the gene matches. Looked up from germline, CDR1 is SGHKS and CDR2 is YYEKEE (reference sequence). This CDR3 is CASSQHTPGTGTNEQFF. The CDR3 nucleotides are TGTGCCAGCAGCCAACACACCCCCGGGACAGGGACTAATGAGCAGTTCTTC.

The chain couples TRBV28 to TRBJ2-7; 12 nucleotides match TRBD2. Germline V gives CDR1 MDHEN, CDR2 SYDVKM. This CDR3 spans 18 amino acids. Germline trimming cut 5 bases from V and 2 bases from J; bases unmatched to any gene: 13. The CDR3 sequence is CASSPSLAGGPFPYEQYF. The DNA for the CDR3 is TGTGCCAGCAGTCCCTCTCTAGCGGGGGGGCCCTTCCCCTACGAGCAGTACTTC.

The rearrangement joins TRBV19 to TRBJ1-5, with a weak D call TRBD1 (6 bases). The V gene lost 4 bases and the J gene lost 2 bases, with 9 bases spanning the gap. CDR1 and CDR2 (germline): LNHDA, SQIVND (reference sequence). CDR3 size: 14 residues. The CDR3 region is CASSSHRGNQPQHF. The CDR3 DNA reads as TGTGCCAGTAGTAGCCACAGGGGCAATCAGCCCCAGCATTTT.

In its sample, this clone was seen a few times. The genes are TRBV4-3 and TRBJ1-2; no reliable D call. Trimming cost V 0 bases and J 4 bases, with 6 bases left between them. The CDR3 runs to 13 residues. Germline V gives CDR1 LGHNA, CDR2 YSLEER. This CDR3 reads CASSQEGSYGYTF. CDR3 nucleotide sequence: TGCGCCAGCAGCCAAGAGGGCAGCTATGGCTACACCTTC.

The genes are TRBV6-5 and TRBJ2-3; tentative D call: TRBD1 (5 bases). The V gene lost 5 bases and the J gene lost 3 bases, with 6 bases spanning the gap. This CDR3 contains 12 residues. In germline, CDR1 is MNHEY, CDR2 SVGAGI. In DNA form, the CDR3 reads TGTGCCAGCAGTAAGGGGACAGATACGCAGTATTTT. Encoded protein: CASSKGTDTQYF.

At least ten counts were recorded for this clone. The chain employs TRBV19 and TRBJ2-1, with D perhaps matching TRBD2 (6 bases). The germline V gene has CDR1 LNHDA and CDR2 SQIVND (reference sequence). Between the trimmed V and J ends, which lost 6 bases and 3 bases, there was a span of 18 bases. The CDR3 length is 16 residues. The DNA for the CDR3 is TGTGCCAGTAGACCTCGGGGAGGAAACAACTACAATGAGCAGTTCTTC. Its protein product is CASRPRGGNNYNEQFF.

The chain employs TRBV7-3 and TRBJ2-1; 9 bases are a match to TRBD2. Germline loops: CDR1 SGHTA, CDR2 FQGTGA. The CDR3 totals 16 residues. With V trimmed by 2 bases and J by 7 bases, 9 bases remained unmatched. CDR3 sequence: CASSLQAGGLGNEQFF. In DNA, the CDR3 is TGTGCCAGCAGCTTACAGGCGGGAGGGCTAGGTAATGAGCAGTTCTTC.

The V call is TRBV6-2 or TRBV6-3, the J call TRBJ1-1; TRBD1 is a possible D gene (6 bases). The CDR3 extends over 15 amino acids. The germline V gene encodes CDR1 MNHEY and CDR2 SVGEGT. Deletions cut 4 bases from V and 1 base from J, with 13 bases between. The DNA for the CDR3 is TGTGCCAGCAGTTTTTACGAACAGGGGAACACTGAAGCTTTCTTT. Its protein product is CASSFYEQGNTEAFF.

This clone was detected only once. The chain carries TRBV15 and TRBJ2-7, with 8 bases matching TRBD1. Germline lookup yields CDR1 LNHNV and CDR2 YYDKDF (reference sequence). After removal of 1 base from V and 5 bases from J, the junction contained 4 bases not matched to a gene. This CDR3 has 14 residues. CDR3 DNA: TGTGCCACCAGCAGAGGACAGGGGTTAAACGAGCAGTACTTC. This encodes CATSRGQGLNEQYF.

The chain uses TRBV6-1 and TRBJ1-6; TRBD1 aligns across 7 bases. There are 17 residues in the CDR3. Per germline, CDR1 MNHNS and CDR2 SASEGT. V shed 1 base and J 7 bases; nucleotides not matched to a gene: 10. CDR3 coding DNA: TGTGCCAGCAGTGAAGTTTGGACCGGACAGGCCAATTCACCCCTCCACTTT. This encodes CASSEVWTGQANSPLHF.

This chain joins TRBV11-2 and TRBJ1-6; possible D gene TRBD1, 5 bases. The germline V gene encodes CDR1 SGHAT and CDR2 FQNNGV. This CDR3 is 15 amino acids long. V was trimmed by 3 bases and J by 10 bases, leaving 16 bases between them. The CDR3 region is CASSLEGTRGSPLHF. As DNA, the CDR3 is TGTGCCAGCAGCTTGGAGGGGACCCGGGGGTCACCCCTCCACTTT.

The rearrangement joins TRBV19 to TRBJ1-5; 11 bases are a match to TRBD1. Germline loops: CDR1 LNHDA, CDR2 SQIVND (reference sequence). V lost 8 bases to trimming and J lost 2 bases; unmatched junction nucleotides: 8. The CDR3 runs 16 residues. As DNA, the CDR3 is TGTGCCAGTCCCGGGACAGGGGGTAGGGGCAATCAGCCCCAGCATTTT. Translated, it gives CASPGTGGRGNQPQHF.

This sequence joins TRBV6-2 or TRBV6-3 and TRBJ1-1; D is possibly TRBD1 (6 bases). This CDR3 is 15 amino acids long. Germline V lookup: CDR1 MNHEY, CDR2 SVGEGT. Between the trimmed V and J ends, which lost 5 bases and 2 bases, there was a span of 15 bases. Written as DNA, the CDR3 is TGTGCCAGCAGTCGCGGACAGACAGCTAACACTGAAGCTTTCTTT. Amino acids: CASSRGQTANTEAFF.

This chain links TRBV3-1 (or the pseudogene TRBV3-2) with TRBJ2-7; 7 bases are a match to TRBD2. Germline CDR1 LGHDT, CDR2 YNNKEL (reference sequence). V was clipped by 2 bases and J by 0 bases; unmatched bases: 4. The CDR3 is 15 residues long. The CDR3 sequence: CASSQKAGLSYEQYF. The CDR3 DNA reads TGTGCCAGCAGCCAAAAAGCGGGACTCTCCTACGAGCAGTACTTC.

This chain connects TRBV30 to TRBJ1-1; D unresolved. Germline values: CDR1 GTSNPN, CDR2 SVGIG (reference sequence). CDR3 length: 12 residues. Trimming cost V 3 bases and J 9 bases, with 14 bases left between them. Written as DNA, the CDR3 is TGTGCCTGGAGGTTAGTGAGCGGGAAAGCTTTCTTT. Protein product: CAWRLVSGKAFF.

The J gene is TRBJ1-1, the V gene TRBV29-1; the D is unclear. The ends were cut back, 7 bases at V and 5 bases at J, with 17 bases in the middle. Germline lookup yields CDR1 SQVTM and CDR2 ANQGSEA. The CDR3 totals 13 residues. CDR3 nucleotides: TGCAGCGCCGAAATCACGCTTAGAACTGAAGCTTTCTTT. It translates to CSAEITLRTEAFF.

This clone was recorded once. V and J are TRBV28 and TRBJ2-7, with 7 bases aligning to TRBD2. V lost 5 bases and J lost 3; bases outside the gene matches: 16. The CDR3 has 17 amino acids. The germline V gene encodes CDR1 MDHEN and CDR2 SYDVKM. The CDR3 reads CASSKGLGVLIFYEQYF. CDR3 DNA sequence: TGTGCCAGCAGTAAAGGACTAGGTGTCCTTATATTCTACGAGCAGTACTTC.

The chain carries TRBV4-3 and TRBJ1-1; no clear D gene. V dropped 0 bases and J dropped 0 bases, with 11 bases sitting between them. This CDR3 has 16 residues. The germline V gene encodes CDR1 LGHNA and CDR2 YSLEER. The CDR3 DNA is TGCGCCAGCAGCCAAGAGTGGCAGGTCATGAACACTGAAGCTTTCTTT. This sequence encodes CASSQEWQVMNTEAFF.

This clone was counted a single time. The chain couples TRBV28 to TRBJ2-7; 8 nucleotides align to TRBD1. Germline V gives CDR1 MDHEN, CDR2 SYDVKM. This CDR3 has 15 residues. V gave up 6 bases and J gave up 0 bases; unmatched junction bases: 7. Here the CDR3 reads CASRSAGTGSYEQYF. CDR3 coding DNA: TGTGCCAGCAGAAGTGCCGGGACAGGCTCCTACGAGCAGTACTTC.

This clone was seen only once. The chain is built from TRBV2 and TRBJ2-7, with 15 nucleotides matching TRBD2. The CDR3 runs 18 residues. With V trimmed by 4 bases and J by 4 bases, 11 bases remained unmatched. Looked up from germline, CDR1 is SNHLY and CDR2 is FYNNEI. The CDR3 here is CASSGTSGGALISYEQYF. Written as DNA, the CDR3 is TGTGCCAGCAGTGGGACTAGCGGGGGGGCCCTGATTTCGTACGAGCAGTACTTC.

The rearrangement joins TRBV19 to TRBJ2-3; 8 bases align to TRBD1. Germline CDR1 is LNHDA and CDR2 is SQIVND (reference sequence). V dropped 4 bases and J dropped 2; count of bases not matched to a gene: 8. This CDR3 contains 16 residues. The CDR3 protein is CASSTRQGTNTDTQYF. The CDR3 DNA reads as TGTGCCAGTAGTACCCGACAGGGGACGAACACAGATACGCAGTATTTT.

CDR3 amino acids: CASSFGGSADTQYF. The CDR3, as DNA: TGTGCCAGCAGTTTCGGTGGGAGCGCTGATACGCAGTATTTT. This sequence joins TRBV27 and TRBJ2-3; tentative D call: TRBD2 (5 bases). The germline V gene encodes CDR1 MNHEY and CDR2 SMNVEV (reference sequence). This CDR3 comprises 14 residues. Between the trimmed V and J ends, which lost 3 bases and 6 bases, there was a span of 13 bases.

The chain uses TRBV11-2 and TRBJ2-1, with a tentative D call TRBD2 (6 bases). The CDR3 is made up of 15 amino acids. Per the germline V gene, CDR1 is SGHAT and CDR2 is FQNNGV. V was cut by 0 bases and J by 2 bases, with 8 bases left in between. The CDR3 is CASSLDGGTYNEQFF. Here the CDR3 DNA reads TGTGCCAGCAGCTTAGACGGGGGTACCTACAATGAGCAGTTCTTC.

The chain combines TRBV19 with TRBJ2-2; weak D call: TRBD2 (5 bases). In germline, CDR1 is LNHDA, CDR2 SQIVND (reference sequence). This CDR3 region has 17 residues. The V and J ends lost 3 bases and 0 bases respectively, with 14 bases between them. DNA for the CDR3: TGTGCCAGTAGTATCGCGGGCGGGCCTACGAACACCGGGGAGCTGTTTTTT. Encoded protein: CASSIAGGPTNTGELFF.

This rearrangement joins TRBV24-1 to TRBJ2-3; D is perhaps TRBD2 (5 bases). Trimming left V 2 bases short and J 4 bases short, with 15 bases between. The CDR3 covers 16 residues. From germline, CDR1 is KGHDR and CDR2 SFDVKD. The CDR3 loop reads CATSDSYGDKADTQYF. The CDR3 bases are TGTGCCACCAGTGATTCGTACGGGGATAAGGCAGATACGCAGTATTTT.

This sequence joins TRBV28 and TRBJ1-1; D ambiguous. The CDR3 length is 13 residues. Germline V CDR1 and CDR2: MDHEN, SYDVKM. With 3 bases removed from V and 10 bases from J, the gap between germline ends came to 15 bases. This chain's CDR3 is CASSLTIGGRAFF. The CDR3 DNA reads TGTGCCAGCAGTTTGACGATAGGTGGGAGAGCTTTCTTT.